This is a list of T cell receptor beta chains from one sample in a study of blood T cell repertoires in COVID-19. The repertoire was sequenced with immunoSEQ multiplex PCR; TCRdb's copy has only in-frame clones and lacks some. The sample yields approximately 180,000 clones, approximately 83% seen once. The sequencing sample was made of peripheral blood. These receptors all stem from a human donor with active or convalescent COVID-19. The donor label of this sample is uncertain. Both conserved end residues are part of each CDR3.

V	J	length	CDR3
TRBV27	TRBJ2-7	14	CASSLKAGWYEQYF
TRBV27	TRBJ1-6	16	CASSLLAGSSSSPLHF
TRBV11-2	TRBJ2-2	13	CASSFRGTGELFF
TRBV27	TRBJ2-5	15	CASSYRRGFKETQYF
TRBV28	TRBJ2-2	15	CASSFRLKGAGELFF
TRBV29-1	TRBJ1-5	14	CSVSTEYSNQPQHF
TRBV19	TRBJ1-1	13	CASKIRGGTEAFF
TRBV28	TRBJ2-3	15	CASSQDQGLDDTQYF
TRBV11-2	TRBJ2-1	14	CASRLVREYNEQFF
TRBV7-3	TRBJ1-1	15	CASSFSSGGRAEAFF
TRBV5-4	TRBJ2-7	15	CASSTQGGYSYEQYF
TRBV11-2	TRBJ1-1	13	CASSLGENTEAFF
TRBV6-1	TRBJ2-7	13	CASSDGGLSEQYF
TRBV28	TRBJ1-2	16	CASHDPGQVINYGYTF
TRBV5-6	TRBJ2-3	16	CASSSVGGGPTDTQYF
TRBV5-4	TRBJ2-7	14	CASTSGGLSYEQYF
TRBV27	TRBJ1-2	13	CASGALAEFGYTF
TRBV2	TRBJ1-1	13	CASSADRATEAFF
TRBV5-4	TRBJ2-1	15	CASSLVGGAIHEQFF
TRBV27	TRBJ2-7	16	CASSSGTSGRSYEQYF
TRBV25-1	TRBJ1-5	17	CASSERRRGDSNQPQHF
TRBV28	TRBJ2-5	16	CASTFTGTATSKTQYF
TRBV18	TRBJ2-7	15	CASSPDSGSRYEQYF
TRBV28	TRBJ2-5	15	CASSWTSGTGGTQYF
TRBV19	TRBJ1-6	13	CASGDTYNSPLHF